This TCR beta chain originates from a study of cytomegalovirus exposure and HLA in healthy donors (dated by TCRdb to about 2017). Describing the broader study: According to a later analysis, the 110 or so validation repertoires were produced on the same platform as the roughly 700 repertoires of the first cohort. In addition to the first cohort of several hundred subjects, a separate validation cohort of 120 different subjects was used. The study combined high-throughput TCR immunosequencing, statistical association of individual TCRs with disease status, and machine learning to predict cytomegalovirus infection status. The study aimed to test whether cataloging public T cell receptors could reveal signatures of past pathogen exposure. Broader findings and caveats from the paper: According to the authors, the approach could potentially be generalized to other disease states and immunological phenotypes. A few of the identified cytomegalovirus-associated TCR beta chains were confirmed in vitro to be specific for cytomegalovirus antigens. Cytomegalovirus status was reported to be diagnosed by the classifier with high specificity and sensitivity in both the original and validation cohorts. A later analysis had no HLA typing for the validation cohort, so co-occurrence there was scored across all 130 or so repertoires. While some public TCRs were present in many individuals, most TCR sequences turned up only very rarely across donors. Subsequent analysis determined that TCRs grouped into clusters in the first cohort also showed a tendency toward co-occurrence across the roughly 110 validation repertoires, and 85% to 95% of cluster scores exceeded 0. In the study, 150 to 200 TCR beta chains were listed as associated with cytomegalovirus.

The donors belonged to the validation cohort of roughly 120 subjects, which was separate from the approximately 700-subject first cohort. CDR1 and CDR2, looked up from the germline V gene (reference sequence), are SEHNR and FQNEAQ. Trimming removed 5 bases from V and 7 bases from J; the gene matches leave 6 bases unexplained. The CDR3 covers 14 residues, taking in both the cysteine and the phenylalanine. The read is trimmed to its CDR3 DNA, 42 bases read in frame from base 1. Worth noting for this clone: The clone's antigen remains unknown. No base qualities exist here, and no much larger clone lies one base off it.

Preparation of the library involved the immunoSEQ multiplex PCR assay. Per the original workflow: A statistical classification framework was built to diagnose cytomegalovirus status from the catalog of TCR beta chain sequences. TCRdb carries this immuneACCESS record with in-frame sequences only. Its versions omit some clonotypes, under half of them owing to an unresolved V gene in the studies checked, with the rest unexplained. V and J calls plus clone size are reproduced from that table; the DNA served to infer D and trimming. In all, the sample holds about 170,000 clones, and just under 90% of those were seen once. The ten largest clones represent 4.2% of the sample.

Material: PBMCs. The TCR comes from a man younger than 35 in good health and CMV-seropositive. The chain was built from TRBV7-9 and TRBJ2-1; 9 middle bases align to TRBD2. Here is the DNA: TGTGCCAGCAGCATGGGACTAGCTACAAATGAGCAGTTCTTC. It is translated as CASSMGLATNEQFF.